A single sample is the source of the 30 T cell receptor beta chains below, sequenced in a study of blood T cell repertoires in COVID-19. Sequenced by immunoSEQ multiplex PCR; TCRdb stores in-frame clones only, minus some. Here the sample spans 110,000 or so clones, around four fifths being singletons. The sequencing input was peripheral blood. These TCRs come from a woman in her thirties or forties with acute or convalescent COVID-19.

The rearrangement uses TRBV5-1 and TRBJ2-1; 10 nucleotides agree with TRBD2. CDR1 SGHRS and CDR2 YFSETQ come from the germline V gene. The CDR3 is 14 residues long. V was clipped by 2 bases and J by 7 bases; unmatched bases: 3. CDR3 protein: CASSLAGGRNEQFF. As DNA, the CDR3 is TGCGCCAGCAGCTTAGCGGGGGGGCGGAATGAGCAGTTCTTC.

V usage is TRBV5-6 and J usage is TRBJ2-3, with D perhaps matching TRBD1 (6 bases). The CDR3 loop spans 16 amino acids. The germline V gene encodes CDR1 SGHDT and CDR2 YYEEEE. V lost 4 bases, J lost 0 bases, and 15 bases lay in between. The CDR3 region is CASSLRGSTSTDTQYF. The CDR3 region has the DNA TGTGCCAGCAGCCTGAGGGGGAGCACTAGCACAGATACGCAGTATTTT.

This clone showed up just once. The chain uses TRBV7-3 and TRBJ2-3, with a tentative D call TRBD2 (5 bases). Per germline, CDR1 SGHTA and CDR2 FQGTGA. Trimming removed 4 bases at V and 4 bases at J, with 9 bases between. This CDR3 contains 13 residues. This chain's CDR3 is CASSSLRADTQYF. The DNA of the CDR3 is TGTGCCAGCAGCTCCCTGCGGGCAGATACGCAGTATTTT.

CDR3 in amino acids: CASSERGRSDQPQHF. The DNA for the CDR3 is TGTGCCAGCAGTGAAAGGGGCAGGTCAGATCAGCCCCAGCATTTT. V gene TRBV2 combines with J gene TRBJ1-5, with D possibly being TRBD1 (5 bases). This CDR3 is built from 15 residues. Trimming removed 2 bases from V and 5 bases from J, with 13 bases in between. Germline V lookup: CDR1 SNHLY, CDR2 FYNNEI.

The chain carries TRBV19 and TRBJ1-2; 10 nucleotides agree with TRBD1. The ends lost 7 bases at V and 4 bases at J; junction bases unmatched: 6. The CDR3 sequence is 14 residues long. CDR1 LNHDA and CDR2 SQIVND come from the germline V gene (reference sequence). The CDR3 protein is CASTPGQGFYGYTF. The CDR3 nucleotides are TGTGCCAGTACTCCGGGACAGGGGTTCTATGGCTACACCTTC.

The chain links TRBV14 to TRBJ2-3; D not certain. Germline loops: CDR1 SGHDN, CDR2 FVKESK. Trimming took off 0 bases at V and 6 bases at J, with 10 bases between the two ends. This CDR3 region has 14 residues. The CDR3 DNA reads as TGTGCCAGCAGCCAAGATTGGTCGAGGGATACGCAGTATTTT. It is translated as CASSQDWSRDTQYF.

As for this clone: The junction and the germline gene differ at one end; a read error may be behind it. The chain carries TRBV5-8 and TRBJ1-4; 7 bases agree with TRBD1. Looked up from germline, CDR1 is SGHTS and CDR2 is YDEGEE. The CDR3 consists of 11 residues. In DNA, the CDR3 is TGTGCCAGCAGCTTGTGGGGGACAGAGACGTTT. This encodes CASSLWGTETF.

This chain connects TRBV7-9 to TRBJ2-5; possibly TRBD1 for D (6 bases). The germline V and J ends were trimmed by 3 bases and 1 base, with 15 bases remaining between them. This CDR3 region has 16 residues. Germline V lookup: CDR1 SEHNR, CDR2 FQNEAQ (reference sequence). The CDR3 DNA is TGTGCCAGCAGCTTTTTAGGACAGAGACCCCAAGAGACCCAGTACTTC. Translating it yields CASSFLGQRPQETQYF.

The V and J genes are TRBV18 and TRBJ1-4, with D maybe TRBD1 (5 bases). There are 16 residues in the CDR3. With 2 bases removed from V and 0 bases from J, the gap between germline ends came to 10 bases. Germline V gene lookup returns CDR1 KGHSH and CDR2 LQKENI. CDR3 sequence reads: CASSPTTGATNEKLFF. In DNA form, the CDR3 reads TGTGCCAGCTCACCAACTACAGGAGCAACTAATGAAAAACTGTTTTTT.

The V call is TRBV6-5, the J call TRBJ1-2, with 8 bases matching TRBD1. The CDR3 length is 13 residues. Germline CDR1 reads MNHEY; CDR2 reads SVGAGI. The ends lost 0 bases at V and 8 bases at J; junction bases unmatched: 2. CDR3 in DNA: TGTGCCAGCAGTTACTCGGGGACAGGCGGCTACACCTTC. It yields the protein CASSYSGTGGYTF.

This clone showed up just once. V usage is TRBV6-5 and J usage is TRBJ2-2, with a possible D match to TRBD2 (5 bases). This CDR3 is 14 amino acids long. V was pared by 6 bases and J by 0 bases, with 8 bases between. Looked up from germline, CDR1 is MNHEY and CDR2 is SVGAGI. CDR3 amino acids: CASRTTPNTGELFF. The CDR3 coding sequence is TGTGCCAGCAGGACTACACCGAACACCGGGGAGCTGTTTTTT.

V gene TRBV9 combines with J gene TRBJ2-3; TRBD1 agrees at 7 bases. From germline, CDR1 is SGDLS and CDR2 YYNGEE. V was pared by 4 bases and J by 6 bases, with 11 bases of the junction left unmatched. This CDR3 region has 15 residues. The CDR3: CASSPFEGATDTQYF. The CDR3 nucleotides are TGTGCCAGCAGCCCCTTCGAGGGGGCTACGGATACGCAGTATTTT.

The J gene is TRBJ2-7, the V gene TRBV18, with 7 bases matching TRBD1. Germline CDR1 reads KGHSH; CDR2 reads LQKENI. Unmatched junction bases numbered 6, after V lost 5 bases and J lost 5 bases. The length of the CDR3 is 13 residues. CDR3 coding DNA: TGTGCCAGCTCATCGGGACAGTCGGACGAGCAGTACTTC. Amino acids: CASSSGQSDEQYF.

This rearrangement joins TRBV12-3 or TRBV12-4 to TRBJ1-1; D is perhaps TRBD1 (6 bases). Trimming took off 7 bases at V and 7 bases at J, with 10 bases between the two ends. The CDR3 is 11 residues long. The CDR3 sequence: CASKGGYEAFF. CDR3 DNA sequence: TGTGCCAGCAAGGGGGGGTATGAAGCTTTCTTT.

The chain employs TRBV9 and TRBJ2-3; D is undetermined. Trimming left V 2 bases short and J 3 bases short, with 10 bases between. This CDR3 comprises 14 residues. CDR1 is SGDLS and CDR2 is YYNGEE in the germline V gene. In DNA form, the CDR3 reads TGTGCCAGCAGCGTTGGCGGCCTGACAGATACGCAGTATTTT. As protein: CASSVGGLTDTQYF.

The V and J genes are TRBV18 and TRBJ1-2, with D possibly matching TRBD1 (6 bases). Trimming removed 3 bases from V and 8 bases from J, with 22 bases in between. The CDR3 is 16 amino acids. Per the germline V gene, CDR1 is KGHSH and CDR2 is LQKENI. The CDR3 spells CASSPETGGNSGGYTF. The CDR3 DNA follows: TGTGCCAGCTCACCTGAGACAGGTGGGAACTCGGGAGGCTACACCTTC.

This rearrangement joins TRBV2 to TRBJ1-5; 9 bases map to TRBD1. The trim removed 11 bases at V and 5 bases at J, leaving 10 bases unmatched. Germline CDR1 SNHLY, CDR2 FYNNEI. This CDR3 has 14 amino acids. In DNA, the CDR3 is TGTGCCGGAGGTGCCGACAGGGGGTATCAGCCCCAGCATTTT. It encodes CAGGADRGYQPQHF. The full variable domain, with the rest looked up from reference TRBV2 and TRBJ1-5, is EPEVTQTPSHQVTQMGQEVILRCVPISNHLYFYWYRQILGQKVEFLVSFYNNEISEKSEIFDDQFSVERPDGSNFTLKIRSTKLEDSAMYFCAGGADRGYQPQHFGDGTRLSIL.

The chain carries TRBV25-1 and TRBJ1-6; D is uncertain. Germline V gene lookup returns CDR1 MGHDK and CDR2 SYGVNS. The CDR3 is made up of 12 amino acids. V was trimmed by 6 bases and J by 6 bases, leaving 6 bases between them. The CDR3 is CASSRFNSPLHF. CDR3 nucleotides: TGTGCCAGCAGCAGGTTTAATTCACCCCTCCACTTT. The variable domain in full, completed from reference TRBV25-1 and TRBJ1-6, reads EADIYQTPRYLVIGTGKKITLECSQTMGHDKMYWYQQDPGMELHLIHYSYGVNSTEKGDLSSESTVSRIRTEHFPLTLESARPSHTSQYLCASSRFNSPLHFGNGTRLTVT.

The chain combines TRBV4-1 with TRBJ2-7, with D perhaps TRBD2 (6 bases). This CDR3 is built from 13 residues. Trimming cost V 1 base and J 9 bases, with 13 bases left between them. The V gene's germline CDR1 is MGHRA and CDR2 YSYEKL. The CDR3 DNA reads as TGCGCCAGCAGCCAAGGGCCGGGGAGGCCGCAGTACTTC. The encoded protein is CASSQGPGRPQYF.

V and J are TRBV3-1 (or the pseudogene TRBV3-2) and TRBJ2-7; the D gene is possibly TRBD2 (5 bases). V was trimmed by 0 bases and J by 9 bases, leaving 15 bases between them. Germline values: CDR1 LGHDT, CDR2 YNNKEL (reference sequence). This CDR3 has 14 amino acids. The CDR3 sequence: CASSQDRGSLGQYF. CDR3 in DNA: TGTGCCAGCAGCCAAGATCGGGGTAGCTTGGGGCAGTACTTC.

For this clone: This sample includes further DNA sequences coding for the same CDR3. The J gene is TRBJ1-6, the V gene TRBV27; TRBD1 matches at 7 bases. Germline CDR1 and CDR2: MNHEY and SMNVEV (reference sequence). Trimming at V came to 2 bases and at J to 9 bases, leaving 4 bases not matched to a gene. CDR3 length: 14 amino acids. CDR3 sequence (DNA): TGTGCCAGCAGTTTAAGAGGGGGCGGTTCACCCCTCCACTTT. Its protein is CASSLRGGGSPLHF.

The V call is TRBV19, the J call TRBJ1-3; 9 bases map to TRBD1. The V gene end was trimmed by 7 bases and the J gene end by 5 bases; junction bases not matched to a gene: 15. Looked up from germline, CDR1 is LNHDA and CDR2 is SQIVND (reference sequence). The CDR3 runs 17 residues. The CDR3 reads CASIGDRESIRRNTIYF. The CDR3 DNA is TGTGCCAGTATCGGGGACAGGGAATCGATAAGAAGAAACACCATATATTTT.

The chain couples TRBV6-2 or TRBV6-3 to TRBJ2-3; TRBD2 matches 13 bases. In germline, CDR1 is MNHEY, CDR2 SVGEGT. V shed 2 bases and J 2 bases; nucleotides not matched to a gene: 4. The CDR3 runs 17 residues. Written as DNA, the CDR3 is TGTGCCAGCAGTTACCGACTAGCGGGGGGACTCACAGATACGCAGTATTTT. This codes for CASSYRLAGGLTDTQYF.

The chain employs TRBV19 and TRBJ1-1; 7 bases match TRBD1. J gave up 1 base and V 9 bases, and 11 bases lay outside the gene matches. This CDR3 has 15 residues. Germline CDR1 reads LNHDA; CDR2 reads SQIVND (reference sequence). Here the CDR3 reads CASLRKDRTNTEAFF. The CDR3 DNA follows: TGTGCCAGCTTACGAAAGGACAGGACGAACACTGAAGCTTTCTTT.

The gene calls are TRBV7-9 and TRBJ2-7; no reliable D call. The ends were cut back, 3 bases at V and 3 bases at J, with 12 bases in the middle. Germline V gives CDR1 SEHNR, CDR2 FQNEAQ (reference sequence). The CDR3 has 14 residues. CDR3: CASSFDRVDYEQYF. CDR3 bases: TGTGCCAGCAGCTTTGATCGGGTGGACTACGAGCAGTACTTC.

The rearrangement uses TRBV3-1 (or the pseudogene TRBV3-2) and TRBJ1-1; 11 bases are a match to TRBD1. With 1 base clipped from V and 5 bases from J, the junction kept 6 bases outside the gene matches. From germline, CDR1 is LGHDT and CDR2 YNNKEL (reference sequence). There are 16 residues in the CDR3. The CDR3 DNA reads as TGTGCCAGCAGCCAAGGAGTTGGACAGGGGGCGACTGAAGCTTTCTTT. Translation gives CASSQGVGQGATEAFF.

The chain employs TRBV5-1 and TRBJ2-2; D might be TRBD2 (6 bases). This CDR3 spans 15 amino acids. Germline V gene lookup returns CDR1 SGHRS and CDR2 YFSETQ. Trimming stripped 4 bases from V and 6 bases from J, with 16 bases between. CDR3 coding DNA: TGCGCCAGCAGCCGTGGGACGGAGCGGGCCGGGGAGCTGTTTTTT. Its translation is CASSRGTERAGELFF. The full variable domain, its missing parts supplied by reference TRBV5-1 and TRBJ2-2, is KAGVTQTPRYLIKTRGQQVTLSCSPISGHRSVSWYQQTPGQGLQFLFEYFSETQRNKGNFPGRFSGRQFSNSRSEMNVSTLELGDSALYLCASSRGTERAGELFFGEGSRLTVL.

V usage is TRBV11-2 and J usage is TRBJ2-1; D is unclear. The germline V gene has CDR1 SGHAT and CDR2 FQNNGV. This CDR3 is built from 15 residues. The ends were cut back, 4 bases at V and 8 bases at J, with 18 bases in the middle. In DNA, the CDR3 is TGTGCCAGCAGCTCAGCCCAAGGCCTTCGGGATGAGCAGTTCTTC. This sequence encodes CASSSAQGLRDEQFF.

The DNA for the CDR3 is TGTGCCAGCAGCAAACCCCAAACATCTAGCGGGGGGTGCTATGAGCAGTTCTTC. This encodes CASSKPQTSSGGCYEQFF. The chain couples TRBV9 to TRBJ2-1; TRBD2 matches 11 bases. This CDR3 region has 18 residues. Germline V gene data show CDR1 as SGDLS and CDR2 as YYNGEE. Trimming at V came to 4 bases and at J to 8 bases, leaving 17 bases not matched to a gene.

The gene calls are TRBV10-3 and TRBJ1-5; D is unresolved. The length of the CDR3 is 13 residues. Germline CDR1 reads ENHRY; CDR2 reads SYGVKD. V lost 10 bases, J lost 0 bases, and 10 bases lay in between. In DNA form, the CDR3 reads TGTGCCAGCACGGAGGTTAGCAATCAGCCCCAGCATTTT. Translated: CASTEVSNQPQHF.